This entry describes one TCR beta chain. This entry is derived from a study of blood T cell repertoires in COVID-19. Study at large: Samples of COVID-19 (acute and convalescent) were obtained from the United States, Italy and Spain. Sample material is recorded as cDNA or gDNA derived from T cells, B-cell-depleted T cells, or PBMCs.

In the authors' methods: Cell counts per sample came from amplifying reference gene primers. Libraries were prepared by immunoSEQ multiplex PCR; TCRdb keeps only in-frame clonotypes and omits some of them. The V and J calls and clone size were taken over from that table, and D and trimming were inferred from the DNA. This table holds 350,000 to 450,000 clones, around 85% found once. With V trimmed by 3 bases and J by 3 bases, 2 bases remained unmatched. This CDR3 spans 14 amino acids. In germline, CDR1 is PRHDT, CDR2 FYEKMQ (reference sequence). This chain uses TRBV13 with TRBJ2-7, with 10 bases matching TRBD2. The sequence was obtained from a woman aged 18-30 years with acute or convalescent COVID-19. The source material was peripheral blood. The CDR3 DNA is TGTGCCAGCAGCTTGCGGACTAGCGGCTACGAGCAGTACTTC. Protein product: CASSLRTSGYEQYF.